One sample yielded the 15 T cell receptor beta chains listed below, sequenced in a study of cytomegalovirus exposure and HLA in healthy donors (TCRdb year 2017). Preparation of the library involved the immunoSEQ multiplex PCR assay. A mixture of 60 forward primers for TCR Vbeta segments and 13 reverse primers for TCR Jbeta segments was used in the multiplex PCR. In TCRdb, the immuneACCESS table is reduced to in-frame sequences with V and J assigned. These tables do not hold every clone; where another copy was compared, an unresolved V gene accounts for under half, and the others remain unexplained. Present in this sample are approximately 90,000 clones, about 80% of which were seen just once. About 3.5% of the sample is in the top ten clones. Sequencing input: PBMCs. The receptors were gathered from a man in his forties or fifties in good health and CMV-seronegative.

The chain carries TRBV30 and TRBJ2-1; 8 bases line up with TRBD1. CDR1 GTSNPN and CDR2 SVGIG come from the germline V gene (reference sequence). The CDR3 is made up of 12 amino acids. Trimming took 4 bases from V and 6 from J; bases not matched to a gene: 2. Here the CDR3 reads CAWNDRGNEQFF. For the CDR3, the DNA is TGTGCCTGGAACGACAGGGGCAATGAGCAGTTCTTC.

This clone is a singleton in its sample. The chain uses TRBV2 and TRBJ2-3, with a possible D match to TRBD2 (6 bases). The CDR3 runs 13 residues. From germline, CDR1 is SNHLY and CDR2 FYNNEI. Trimming removed 6 bases from V and 4 bases from J, with 11 bases in between. CDR3 sequence reads: CASRSPSADTQYF. CDR3 DNA sequence: TGTGCCAGCAGGTCCCCTAGCGCAGATACGCAGTATTTT.

The chain joins TRBV30 to TRBJ2-7; possibly TRBD2 for D (6 bases). Germline CDR1 is GTSNPN and CDR2 is SVGIG (reference sequence). Trimming pared 3 bases from V and 4 bases from J, leaving 13 bases between. This CDR3 has 13 amino acids. As DNA, the CDR3 is TGTGCCTGGAGGGACGCGGGGCTATACGAGCAGTACTTC. Its translation: CAWRDAGLYEQYF.

V gene TRBV5-4 combines with J gene TRBJ2-5; 8 bases line up with TRBD1. CDR1 and CDR2 from the germline V gene are SGHNT and YYREEE (reference sequence). The CDR3 extends over 14 amino acids. V was clipped by 1 base and J by 5 bases; unmatched bases: 4. In DNA, the CDR3 is TGTGCCAGCAGCTTGCTGGACAGGGCCGAGACCCAGTACTTC. It codes for CASSLLDRAETQYF.

This chain links TRBV11-2 with TRBJ2-1; 7 bases agree with TRBD1. The trim removed 4 bases at V and 4 bases at J, leaving 13 bases unmatched. The germline CDR1 and CDR2 sequences are SGHAT and FQNNGV. The CDR3 length is 17 residues. The CDR3 DNA follows: TGTGCCAGCAGCTCGAGACAGGGCGCTTGGCTGTACAATGAGCAGTTCTTC. Translating it yields CASSSRQGAWLYNEQFF.

V gene TRBV7-9 combines with J gene TRBJ2-3; 8 positions agree with TRBD2. The J segment lost 3 bases and the V segment lost 6 bases, leaving 8 bases of the junction unmatched. Germline CDR1 SEHNR, CDR2 FQNEAQ (reference sequence). The CDR3 totals 15 residues. In DNA, the CDR3 is TGTGCCAGCAGGTCAAGCGGGAGCCGGACAGATACGCAGTATTTT. This gives the protein CASRSSGSRTDTQYF.

The chain recombines TRBV5-1 with TRBJ2-3, with 12 bases matching TRBD2. CDR1 is SGHRS and CDR2 is YFSETQ in the germline V gene. V lost 4 bases to trimming and J lost 4 bases; unmatched junction nucleotides: 7. CDR3 length: 16 amino acids. The CDR3 sequence is CASSPTPSGGADTQYF. In DNA, the CDR3 is TGCGCCAGCAGCCCCACCCCTAGCGGGGGGGCAGATACGCAGTATTTT.

This clone was observed a single time. The chain employs TRBV5-1 and TRBJ2-7; the D gene is possibly TRBD1 (6 bases). The CDR3 is 14 amino acids. The V gene's germline CDR1 is SGHRS and CDR2 YFSETQ. The V gene lost 3 bases and the J gene lost 6 bases, with 16 bases spanning the gap. CDR3 amino acids: CASSSTTGVIEQYF. DNA of the CDR3: TGCGCCAGCAGCTCCACGACAGGAGTCATCGAGCAGTACTTC. The complete variable domain, with remaining parts taken from reference TRBV5-1 and TRBJ2-7, reads KAGVTQTPRYLIKTRGQQVTLSCSPISGHRSVSWYQQTPGQGLQFLFEYFSETQRNKGNFPGRFSGRQFSNSRSEMNVSTLELGDSALYLCASSSTTGVIEQYFGPGTRLTVT.

This chain connects TRBV6-1 to TRBJ2-2; 7 nucleotides match TRBD1. Unmatched junction bases numbered 4, after V lost 6 bases and J lost 6 bases. Germline loops: CDR1 MNHNS, CDR2 SASEGT. The CDR3 sequence is 13 residues long. Here the CDR3 reads CASSHTGAGELFF. CDR3 in DNA: TGTGCCAGCAGCCATACAGGGGCCGGGGAGCTGTTTTTT.

CDR3 region: CASSSAGTEAFF. The CDR3 bases are TGTGCCAGCAGTTCCGCAGGCACTGAAGCTTTCTTT. V usage is TRBV6-5 and J usage is TRBJ1-1, with D unclear. From germline, CDR1 is MNHEY and CDR2 SVGAGI. The CDR3 runs to 12 residues. V was trimmed by 4 bases and J by 4 bases, leaving 7 bases between them.

This chain joins TRBV19 and TRBJ1-1; D is possibly TRBD1 (5 bases). The CDR3 length is 15 residues. V lost 1 base, J lost 6 bases, and 15 bases lay in between. Germline CDR1 reads LNHDA; CDR2 reads SQIVND (reference sequence). The CDR3 bases are TGTGCCAGTAGTATAGGGGGCAGCCGAAGCGCTGAAGCTTTCTTT. This translates into CASSIGGSRSAEAFF.

CDR3 in amino acids: CASSFGSPNEKLFF. The DNA of the CDR3 is TGCGCCAGCAGCTTCGGGAGCCCTAATGAAAAACTGTTTTTT. This chain connects TRBV5-1 to TRBJ1-4; the D is unclear. Trimming took off 2 bases at V and 3 bases at J, with 8 bases between the two ends. The CDR3 has 14 amino acids. Germline-derived CDR1 and CDR2 are SGHRS and YFSETQ.

This clone was counted between two and nine times. One end of the junction varies from germline; a read error may be responsible. V and J are TRBV5-1 and TRBJ2-5; possibly TRBD2 for D (5 bases). This CDR3 contains 15 residues. Germline V lookup: CDR1 SGHRS, CDR2 YFSETQ. In DNA, the CDR3 is TGCGCCAGCAGACCCGTCGAGGGTAACCAAGGGACCCAGTACTTC. Its protein product is CASRPVEGNQGTQYF.

V and J are TRBV29-1 and TRBJ2-3; TRBD2 matches at 10 bases. Trimming took 7 bases from V and 0 from J; bases not matched to a gene: 10. Germline CDR1 is SQVTM and CDR2 is ANQGSEA. There are 16 residues in the CDR3. CDR3 DNA sequence: TGCAGCGCCACTAGCGGGAAATACTCCAGCACAGATACGCAGTATTTT. Protein sequence: CSATSGKYSSTDTQYF.

V is TRBV27 and J is TRBJ1-4; D possibly corresponds to TRBD1 (6 bases). The V and J ends lost 0 bases and 6 bases respectively, with 11 bases between them. This CDR3 region has 15 residues. CDR1 MNHEY and CDR2 SMNVEV come from the germline V gene (reference sequence). CDR3 in amino acids: CASSLSAGVDEKLFF. The CDR3 DNA reads TGTGCCAGCAGTTTATCAGCAGGGGTTGATGAAAAACTGTTTTTT. Using reference TRBV27 and TRBJ1-4 for the parts outside the CDR3, the full variable domain is EAQVTQNPRYLITVTGKKLTVTCSQNMNHEYMSWYRQDPGLGLRQIYYSMNVEVTDKGDVPEGYKVSRKEKRNFPLILESPSPNQTSLYFCASSLSAGVDEKLFFGSGTQLSVL.